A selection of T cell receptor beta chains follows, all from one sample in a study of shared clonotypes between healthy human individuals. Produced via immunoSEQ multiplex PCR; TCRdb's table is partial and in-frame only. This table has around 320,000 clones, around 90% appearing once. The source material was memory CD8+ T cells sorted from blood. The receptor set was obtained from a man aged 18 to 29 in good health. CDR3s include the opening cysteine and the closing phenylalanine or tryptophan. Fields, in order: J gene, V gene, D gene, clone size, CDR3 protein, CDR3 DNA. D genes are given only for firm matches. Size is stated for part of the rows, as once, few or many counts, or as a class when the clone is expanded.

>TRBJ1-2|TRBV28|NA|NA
CASSLPGEKGSADGYTF
TGTGCCAGCAGTTTACCTGGGGAAAAAGGTTCAGCGGATGGCTACACCTTC
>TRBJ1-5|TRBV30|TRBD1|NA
CAWSTGTVSNQPQHF
TGTGCCTGGAGTACCGGGACAGTTAGCAATCAGCCCCAGCATTTT
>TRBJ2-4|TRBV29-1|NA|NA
CSAVEGAKNIQYF
TGCAGCGCCGTGGAGGGGGCCAAAAACATTCAGTACTTC
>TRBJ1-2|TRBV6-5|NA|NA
CASSYRTDSFYGYTF
TGTGCCAGCAGTTACCGGACAGACTCTTTCTATGGCTACACCTTC
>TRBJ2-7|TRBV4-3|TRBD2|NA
CASSQTGTSAVYEQYF
TGCGCCAGCAGCCAAACCGGGACTAGCGCCGTTTACGAGCAGTACTTC
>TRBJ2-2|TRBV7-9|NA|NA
CASSPPRSEELFF
TGTGCCAGCAGCCCCCCTCGGAGCGAGGAGCTGTTTTTT
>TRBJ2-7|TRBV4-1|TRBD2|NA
CASSQDGLAGYEQYF
TGCGCCAGCAGCCAAGATGGACTAGCGGGATACGAGCAGTACTTC
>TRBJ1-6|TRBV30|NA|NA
CAWSVEGPVPHSPLHF
TGTGCCTGGAGTGTAGAGGGACCTGTGCCCCATTCACCCCTCCACTTT
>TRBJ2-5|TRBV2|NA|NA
CASEGPAPLQYF
TGTGCCAGCGAGGGCCCCGCGCCCCTTCAGTACTTC
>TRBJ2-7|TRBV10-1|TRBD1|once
CASKPTGVEQYF
TGCGCCAGCAAGCCGACAGGGGTTGAGCAGTACTTC
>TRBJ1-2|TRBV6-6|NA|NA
CASSSGALGPGYTF
TGTGCCAGCTCATCAGGCGCCTTAGGGCCTGGCTACACCTTC
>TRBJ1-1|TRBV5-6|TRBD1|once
CASSLVWDSMNTEAFF
TGTGCCAGCAGCTTGGTGTGGGACAGCATGAACACTGAAGCTTTCTTT
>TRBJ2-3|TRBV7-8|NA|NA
CASSLGSSSTDTQYF
TGTGCCAGCAGCTTAGGTTCAAGTAGCACAGATACGCAGTATTTT
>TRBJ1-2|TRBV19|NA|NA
CASSLFVTDGYTF
TGTGCCAGTAGTCTATTTGTGACAGACGGCTACACCTTC
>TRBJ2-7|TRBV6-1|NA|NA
CASSEGIFYEQYF
TGTGCCAGCAGTGAAGGTATATTCTACGAGCAGTACTTC
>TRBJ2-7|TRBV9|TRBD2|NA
CASSVGGGSEQYF
TGTGCCAGCAGCGTAGGCGGGGGGAGCGAGCAGTACTTC
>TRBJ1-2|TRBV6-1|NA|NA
CASSHDYGYTF
TGTGCCAGCAGTCATGACTATGGCTACACCTTC
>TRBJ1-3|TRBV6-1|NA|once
CASSEMVGIAGNTIYF
TGTGCCAGCAGTGAAATGGTCGGGATTGCTGGAAACACCATATATTTT
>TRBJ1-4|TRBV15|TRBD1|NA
CATSTLQGAWEKLFF
TGTGCCACCAGCACCTTACAGGGGGCATGGGAAAAACTGTTTTTT
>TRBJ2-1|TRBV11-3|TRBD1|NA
CASSSTGVNEQFF
TGTGCCAGCAGTTCTACAGGGGTCAATGAGCAGTTCTTC
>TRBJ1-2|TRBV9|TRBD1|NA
CASSIGTGGLNYGYTF
TGTGCCAGCAGCATCGGGACAGGGGGGCTTAACTATGGCTACACCTTC
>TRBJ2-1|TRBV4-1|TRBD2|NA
CASTWGLASNEQFF
TGCGCCAGCACCTGGGGACTAGCGAGCAATGAGCAGTTCTTC
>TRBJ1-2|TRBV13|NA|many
CASSPQGVTHYGYTF
TGTGCCAGCAGCCCTCAGGGCGTCACTCACTATGGCTACACCTTC
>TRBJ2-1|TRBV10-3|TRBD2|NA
CAISDLSGTHRDNEQFF
TGTGCCATCAGTGACTTGAGCGGGACTCATCGGGACAATGAGCAGTTCTTC
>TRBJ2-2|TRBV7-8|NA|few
CASTEGTGELFF
TGTGCCAGCACCGAAGGGACCGGGGAGCTGTTTTTT
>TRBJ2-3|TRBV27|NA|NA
CASRRYEEPDTQYF
TGTGCCAGCAGGAGGTACGAGGAGCCAGATACGCAGTATTTT
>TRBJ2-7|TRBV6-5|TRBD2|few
CASSYSTGRSPYEQYF
TGTGCCAGCAGTTACTCGACCGGGAGGAGTCCCTACGAGCAGTACTTC
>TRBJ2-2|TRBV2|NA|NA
CASRSGQLTGELFF
TGTGCCAGCCGCTCCGGACAGCTCACCGGGGAGCTGTTTTTT